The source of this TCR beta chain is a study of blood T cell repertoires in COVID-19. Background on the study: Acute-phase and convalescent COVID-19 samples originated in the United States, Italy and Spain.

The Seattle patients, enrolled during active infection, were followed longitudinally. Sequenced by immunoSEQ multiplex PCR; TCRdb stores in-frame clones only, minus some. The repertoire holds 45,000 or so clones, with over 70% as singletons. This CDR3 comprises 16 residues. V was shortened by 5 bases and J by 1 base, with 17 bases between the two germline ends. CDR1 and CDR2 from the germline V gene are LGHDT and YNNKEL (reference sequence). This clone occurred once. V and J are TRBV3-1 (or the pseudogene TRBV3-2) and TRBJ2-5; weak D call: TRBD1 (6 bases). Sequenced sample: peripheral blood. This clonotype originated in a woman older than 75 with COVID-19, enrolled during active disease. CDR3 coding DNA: TGTGCCAGCAGCTCTCGGGACATCAGATCCCAAGAGACCCAGTACTTC. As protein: CASSSRDIRSQETQYF.